This TCR beta chain derives from a study of blood T cell repertoires in COVID-19. Study information: PBMCs, B-cell-depleted T cells, or T cells provided the cDNA or gDNA that made up the material.

With V trimmed by 6 bases and J by 2 bases, 9 bases remained unmatched. The CDR3 consists of 15 residues. In germline, CDR1 is LGHNA, CDR2 YSLEER. This clone has more than one count but fewer than ten. Sequencing used immunoSEQ multiplex PCR; TCRdb keeps in-frame clones, though not all of them. The sample contains some 160,000 clones, 75% to 85% of which appear only once. Sequenced sample: peripheral blood. The origin of this receptor is a woman between 50 and 59 years old with acute or convalescent COVID-19. The chain uses TRBV4-3 and TRBJ2-7, with TRBD2 matching 8 bases. CDR3 sequence: CASRLGTSGTYEQYF. In DNA, the CDR3 is TGCGCCAGCAGGCTTGGTACTAGCGGTACCTACGAGCAGTACTTC.